This is a list of T cell receptor beta chains from one sample in a study of T-cell reconstitution after alpha-beta-depleted transplantation in children. TCRdb itself ran the PCR reads through MiXCR, one entry per CDR3 protein. The sample records approximately 210,000 distinct CDR3 sequences, 13% to 15% being singletons. This sample comprised PBMCs from the stem cell graft donor, obtained from the stem cell graft. The receptors derive from a human donor who donated a stem cell graft to a child with acute lymphoblastic leukemia. The CDR3 runs from the conserved cysteine through the conserved F or W. Fields, in order: D gene, J gene, clone size, V gene, CDR3 protein, CDR3 DNA. A D gene is named only where the DNA matches it firmly. Not all rows give a size; the values are once, few, many and, for expanded clones, a class.

>TRBD2|TRBJ2-3|-|TRBV20-1
CSFLAAGGTDTQYF
TGCAGCTTCTTAGCGGCGGGAGGCACAGATACGCAGTATTTT
>-|TRBJ2-7|-|TRBV5-2
CARGPGLPGGPYSYEQYF
TGTGCCAGGGGCCCGGGGCTACCGGGAGGGCCGTACTCCTACGAGCAGTACTTC
>-|TRBJ2-1|many|TRBV12-3/TRBV12-4
CASSGSSAYNEQFF
TGTGCCAGCAGTGGATCTAGCGCCTACAATGAGCAGTTCTTC
>-|TRBJ2-7|-|TRBV20-1
CSASKAGSSYEQYF
TGCAGTGCTAGTAAGGCCGGATCCTCCTACGAGCAGTACTTC
>-|TRBJ2-7|-|TRBV28
CASTLGREAYEQYF
TGTGCCAGCACCTTAGGAAGGGAAGCCTACGAGCAGTACTTC
>TRBD1|TRBJ1-1|few|TRBV20-1
CSARDPKGAGTEAFF
TGCAGTGCTAGAGATCCTAAGGGGGCCGGGACTGAAGCTTTCTTT
>TRBD1|TRBJ2-6|few|TRBV5-6
CASSMTGAAGANVLTF
TGTGCCAGCAGCATGACAGGGGCGGCTGGGGCCAACGTCCTGACTTTC
>TRBD1|TRBJ2-5|many|TRBV12-3/TRBV12-4
CASSLDREETQYF
TGTGCCAGCAGTTTGGACAGGGAGGAGACCCAGTACTTC
>-|TRBJ2-2|many|TRBV5-4
CASSLAANTGELFF
TGTGCCAGCAGCTTGGCAGCTAACACCGGGGAGCTGTTTTTT
>-|TRBJ2-2|many|TRBV12-3/TRBV12-4
CASSFVGGGTGELFF
TGTGCCAGCAGTTTTGTGGGAGGAGGGACCGGGGAGCTGTTTTTT
>-|TRBJ2-7|few|TRBV29-1
CSVERPGNYEQYF
TGCAGCGTTGAACGCCCGGGGAACTACGAGCAGTACTTC
>TRBD1|TRBJ1-2|-|TRBV29-1
CSVAGDRGQSGYTF
TGCAGCGTGGCCGGGGACAGGGGGCAAAGTGGCTACACCTTC
>-|TRBJ2-7|many|TRBV11-2
CASSLGFSGGSYEQYF
TGTGCCAGCAGCCTGGGGTTTAGCGGAGGCTCCTACGAGCAGTACTTC
>-|TRBJ2-2|many|TRBV25-1
CASSDPGLRTGELFF
TGTGCCAGCAGTGATCCCGGGTTGCGCACCGGGGAGCTGTTTTTT
>TRBD2|TRBJ2-3|many|TRBV7-9
CASSLREADTQYF
TGTGCCAGCAGCTTGCGGGAGGCAGATACGCAGTATTTT
>TRBD1|TRBJ2-1|many|TRBV5-5
CASSIDRGLSSYNEQFF
TGTGCCAGCAGTATCGACAGGGGGCTGAGCTCCTACAATGAGCAGTTCTTC
>-|TRBJ1-2|few|TRBV12-3/TRBV12-4
CASSLGEGSRWAYGYTF
TGTGCCAGCAGTTTGGGGGAGGGATCGCGGTGGGCCTATGGCTACACCTTC
>-|TRBJ2-1|many|TRBV5-1
CASRVGFDEQFF
TGCGCCAGCAGGGTTGGGTTCGATGAGCAGTTCTTC
>-|TRBJ2-2|many|TRBV9
CASSVDGANTGELFF
TGTGCCAGCAGCGTAGACGGGGCGAACACCGGGGAGCTGTTTTTT
>TRBD1|TRBJ2-3|-|TRBV20-1
CSARDRGQIRVFTQYF
TGCAGTGCTAGAGATCGGGGACAGATCCGGGTTTTTACGCAGTATTTT
>-|TRBJ2-7|few|TRBV7-9
CASSQGHEIAYEQYF
TGTGCCAGCAGCCAGGGACACGAGATCGCCTACGAGCAGTACTTC
>-|TRBJ1-6|many|TRBV12-3/TRBV12-4
CASSLKEGSPLHF
TGTGCCAGCAGTTTGAAGGAGGGATCACCCCTCCACTTT
>-|TRBJ2-3|many|TRBV29-1
CSVDAGGAADTQYF
TGCAGCGTTGATGCCGGGGGCGCCGCAGATACGCAGTATTTT